This passage covers 21 T cell receptor beta chains from one sample sequenced in a study of blood T cells in healthy people across ages. Using a J-beta primer mix together with a sample-barcoded 5' primer, a second PCR was run for roughly 7 to 11 cycles. TCRdb passed the 5' RACE reads through MiXCR, listing each CDR3 protein once. The table includes hundreds of thousands of distinct CDR3 sequences, roughly a quarter detected once. Another study also made use of these data, one on T cells of mothers and their children.

The sample was blood. Receptors were obtained from a boy aged 2-15 years in good health.

This clonotype was observed a few times. The CDR3 nucleotides are TGTGCCAGCAGCTCCCGGACAGTTGGGGCCGGGGAGCTGTTTTTT. Protein sequence: CASSSRTVGAGELFF. The chain combines TRBV7-3 with TRBJ2-2; D may be TRBD1 (6 bases). Germline V CDR1 and CDR2: SGHTA, FQGTGA. With 4 bases removed from V and 6 bases from J, the gap between germline ends came to 15 bases. The CDR3 runs to 15 residues.

This clonotype has just a few counts. This chain's CDR3 is CSARHPSRTGKDEQFF. The CDR3, as DNA: TGCAGTGCTAGACACCCGTCCAGGACAGGGAAGGATGAGCAGTTCTTC. V usage is TRBV20-1 and J usage is TRBJ2-1; 8 bases are shared with TRBD1. V dropped 2 bases and J dropped 8; count of bases not matched to a gene: 14. Germline V gene sequence: CDR1 DFQATT, CDR2 SNEGSKA (reference sequence). The CDR3 has 16 residues.

This clonotype has more than one count but fewer than ten. Mismatch with germline at one junction end may stem from a read error. The CDR3 region has the DNA TGTGCCAGCAGCAGACCCGAGGGGGTAAATGAGAAACTGTTTTTT. Protein: CASSRPEGVNEKLFF. The V call is TRBV7-9, the J call TRBJ1-4, with TRBD1 as a possible D gene (6 bases). The CDR3 length is 15 residues. Germline CDR1 reads SEHNR; CDR2 reads FQNEAQ (reference sequence).

This clonotype came up a few times. The chain has TRBV30 and TRBJ2-7; D remains ambiguous. Germline-derived CDR1 and CDR2 are GTSNPN and SVGIG (reference sequence). V dropped 4 bases and J dropped 7 bases, with 11 bases sitting between them. This CDR3 spans 11 amino acids. In DNA form, the CDR3 reads TGTGCCTGGACGTCCCTGGGGGAGCAGTACTTC. Translated, it gives CAWTSLGEQYF.

This chain joins TRBV7-9 and TRBJ1-4; no reliable D call. Between the trimmed V and J ends, which lost 2 bases and 7 bases, there was a span of 14 bases. The germline CDR1 and CDR2 sequences are SEHNR and FQNEAQ (reference sequence). The CDR3 spans 15 residues. This chain's CDR3 is CASSLSVRTGEKLFF. The DNA for the CDR3 is TGTGCCAGCAGCTTATCTGTCCGTACGGGTGAAAAACTGTTTTTT.

The chain has TRBV3-1 and TRBJ2-5; 7 bases line up with TRBD1. Germline assignment: CDR1 LGHDT and CDR2 YNNKEL (reference sequence). After removal of 0 bases from V and 5 bases from J, the junction contained 18 bases not matched to a gene. This CDR3 comprises 19 residues. The CDR3 region is CASSQDWMGTATSGETQYF. For the CDR3, the DNA is TGTGCCAGCAGCCAAGATTGGATGGGGACAGCGACGAGTGGCGAGACCCAGTACTTC.

In its sample, this clonotype was seen a few times. The chain couples TRBV5-1 to TRBJ2-5; 8 positions match TRBD1. V was clipped by 0 bases and J by 4 bases; unmatched bases: 5. Germline V gives CDR1 SGHRS, CDR2 YFSETQ. This CDR3 contains 15 residues. The CDR3 DNA reads TGCGCCAGCAGCTTGGGTCCAGGGGGCTCAGAGACCCAGTACTTC. Its protein product is CASSLGPGGSETQYF.

The rearrangement links TRBV13 to TRBJ1-4, with D tentatively TRBD1 (6 bases). The length of the CDR3 is 14 residues. The germline gives CDR1 PRHDT, CDR2 FYEKMQ (reference sequence). V shed 5 bases and J shed 7 bases, with 14 bases lying between them. The CDR3 reads CASSEAGVSEKLFF. Written as DNA, the CDR3 is TGTGCCAGCAGCGAGGCAGGGGTCAGTGAAAAACTGTTTTTT.

The J gene is TRBJ2-4, the V gene TRBV7-2; no firm D call. The CDR3 extends over 15 amino acids. V lost 5 bases to trimming and J lost 2 bases, with 13 bases between them. Germline CDR1 is SGHTA and CDR2 is FQGNSA. The CDR3 sequence is CASSRTAPSKNIQYF. CDR3 in DNA: TGTGCCAGCAGCCGAACCGCCCCCTCCAAAAACATTCAGTACTTC.

V gene TRBV30 combines with J gene TRBJ2-6; D is perhaps TRBD2 (5 bases). The CDR3 is 17 amino acids. CDR1 GTSNPN and CDR2 SVGIG come from the germline V gene (reference sequence). Trimming took 7 bases from V and 0 from J, leaving 19 bases between them. In nucleotides, the CDR3 is TGTGCCTCCCCCGTAGGGAGACCCCTCTCTGGGGCCAACGTCCTGACTTTC. This encodes CASPVGRPLSGANVLTF.

The chain combines TRBV6-2 or TRBV6-3 with TRBJ2-2; TRBD2 matches at 7 bases. CDR1 is MNHEY and CDR2 is SVGEGT in the germline V gene. The CDR3 runs to 16 residues. Trimming at V came to 0 bases and at J to 5 bases, leaving 6 bases not matched to a gene. CDR3 protein: CASSYSPSGGTGELFF. DNA for the CDR3: TGTGCCAGCAGTTACTCGCCTAGCGGAGGGACCGGGGAGCTGTTTTTT.

This clonotype was observed a few times. The chain couples TRBV7-8 to TRBJ2-1; D gene unclear. The CDR3 extends over 12 amino acids. Trimming stripped 4 bases from V and 9 bases from J, with 10 bases between. Looked up from germline, CDR1 is SGHVS and CDR2 is FQNEAQ. The CDR3 reads CASSYRPPEQFF. CDR3 DNA: TGTGCCAGCAGCTACAGACCCCCTGAGCAGTTCTTC. The full variable domain, in which reference TRBV7-8 and TRBJ2-1 provide the parts outside the CDR3, is GAGVSQSPRYKVAKRGQDVALRCDPISGHVSLFWYQQALGQGPEFLTYFQNEAQLDKSGLPSDRFFAERPEGSVSTLKIQRTQQEDSAVYLCASSYRPPEQFFGPGTRLTVL.

This clonotype was observed a few times. The V gene is TRBV12-3 or TRBV12-4, the J gene TRBJ1-2; D not certain. Trimming took off 3 bases at V and 7 bases at J, with 3 bases between the two ends. The CDR3 runs to 10 residues. In nucleotides, the CDR3 is TGTGCCAGCAGTTTGAGTGGCTACACCTTC. Residues: CASSLSGYTF.

The chain links TRBV4-3 to TRBJ1-1, with 7 bases that match TRBD1. The CDR3 is made up of 14 amino acids. CDR1 and CDR2 (germline): LGHNA, YSLEER. The junction had 3 bases not matched to a gene; V was cut back by 0 bases and J by 5 bases. The DNA of the CDR3 is TGCGCCAGCAGCCAAGAGGACAGGAGGACTGAAGCTTTCTTT. This gives the protein CASSQEDRRTEAFF.

The chain links TRBV3-1 to TRBJ2-3; D gene ambiguous. Germline loops: CDR1 LGHDT, CDR2 YNNKEL (reference sequence). V lost 3 bases and J lost 2, with 12 bases in between. This CDR3 is 15 amino acids long. CDR3 coding DNA: TGTGCCAGCAGCCAGTCCAGCGCGGCCACAGATACGCAGTATTTT. Its translation is CASSQSSAATDTQYF.

The chain is built from TRBV6-2 or TRBV6-3 and TRBJ2-7; D is perhaps TRBD2 (5 bases). Trimming shortened V by 6 bases and J by 2 bases, and 11 bases separated the two germline ends. Germline values: CDR1 MNHEY, CDR2 SVGEGT. This CDR3 contains 13 residues. CDR3: CASRRPGTYEQYF. DNA for the CDR3: TGTGCCAGCAGGCGGCCGGGAACCTACGAGCAGTACTTC.

The CDR3 DNA follows: TGTGCCAGCAGCCCCCGGACCGATCAGCCCCAGCATTTT. Its translation is CASSPRTDQPQHF. V gene TRBV7-6 combines with J gene TRBJ1-5, with D uncertain. The V end lost 5 bases, the J end lost 5 bases, and 10 bases lay between the germline ends. Looked up from germline, CDR1 is SGHVS and CDR2 is FNYEAQ. The CDR3 contains 13 residues.

The chain recombines TRBV20-1 with TRBJ2-2, with D possibly matching TRBD2 (7 bases). V lost 6 bases and J lost 6, with 14 bases in between. The CDR3 consists of 13 residues. Per the germline V gene, CDR1 is DFQATT and CDR2 is SNEGSKA (reference sequence). The DNA of the CDR3 is TGCAGTGCCTGGGGGGGGGCTTCCGGGGAGCTGTTTTTT. Its protein is CSAWGGASGELFF.

This clonotype was seen a few times. The chain links TRBV7-9 to TRBJ2-3; 13 bases fit TRBD2. The V and J ends lost 5 bases and 6 bases, in that order; junction bases with no gene match: 8. Germline CDR1 SEHNR, CDR2 FQNEAQ (reference sequence). The CDR3 runs to 16 residues. In nucleotides, the CDR3 is TGTGCCAGCAGCACCCGGACTAGCGGGAGTTCGGATACGCAGTATTTT. Translated, it gives CASSTRTSGSSDTQYF.

On this clonotype itself: A much larger clone differs from this one at a single base, so this may be a read error. This chain connects TRBV6-2 or TRBV6-3 to TRBJ1-1, with unresolved D. Germline V gene data show CDR1 as MNHEY and CDR2 as SVGEGT. CDR3 length equals 12 residues. CDR3 bases: TGTGCCAGCAGTTACTCGACGGGAGAAGCTTGCTTT. Translation: CASSYSTGEACF.

The CDR3 DNA is TGTGCCATCAGTCGCAGAAAGGGGGCCAATCAGCCCCAGCATTTT. It encodes CAISRRKGANQPQHF. The chain recombines TRBV10-3 with TRBJ1-5; 7 nucleotides agree with TRBD1. CDR3 size: 15 residues. With 5 bases clipped from V and 3 bases from J, the junction kept 7 bases outside the gene matches. CDR1 ENHRY and CDR2 SYGVKD come from the germline V gene.